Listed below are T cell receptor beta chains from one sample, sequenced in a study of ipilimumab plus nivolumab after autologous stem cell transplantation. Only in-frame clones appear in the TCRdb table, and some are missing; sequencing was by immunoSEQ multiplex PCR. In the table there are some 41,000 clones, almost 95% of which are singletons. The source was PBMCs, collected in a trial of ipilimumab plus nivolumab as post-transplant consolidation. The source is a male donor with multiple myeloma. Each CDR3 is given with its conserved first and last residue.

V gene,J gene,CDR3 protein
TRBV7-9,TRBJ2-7,CASSRQGAVVGHEQYF
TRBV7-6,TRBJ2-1,CASSSPSGRGYEQFF
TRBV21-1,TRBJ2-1,CASSGQQRISYNEQFF
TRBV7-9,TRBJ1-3,CASSLDVVSGNTIYF
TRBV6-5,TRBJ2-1,CASKRDRANNEQFF
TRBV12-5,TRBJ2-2,CASGLASKQGVSYTGELFF
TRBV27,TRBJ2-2,CASSLTAGVTGELFF
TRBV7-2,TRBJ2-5,CASSPGGTQYF
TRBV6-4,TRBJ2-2,CASSVAWNTGELFF
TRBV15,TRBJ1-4,CATSRDLSTNEKLFF
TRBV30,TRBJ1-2,CAWTTVLDYGYTF
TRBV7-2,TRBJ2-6,CASSLDNSGANVLTF
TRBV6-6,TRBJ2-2,CASRDGTGPTGELFF
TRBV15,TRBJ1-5,CATSSRADNQPQHF
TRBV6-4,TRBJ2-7,CASSDFGLAAIYEQYF
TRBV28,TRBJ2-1,CASLVAGGRNEQFF
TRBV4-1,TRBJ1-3,CASSQDDWVDGNTIYF
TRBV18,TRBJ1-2,CASSPSGTANYGYTF
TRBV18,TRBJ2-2,CASSLRQVSNTGELFF
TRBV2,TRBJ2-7,CASGGQGVYEQYF
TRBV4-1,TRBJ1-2,CASSQEPGSYGYTF
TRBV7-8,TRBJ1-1,CASSPRAKGLNTEAFF
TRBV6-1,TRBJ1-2,CASSEILMLYGYTF
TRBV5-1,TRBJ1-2,CASSSDNYGYTF
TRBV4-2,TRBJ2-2,CASSQEARGGSGELFF
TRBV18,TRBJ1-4,CASSPGQGNEKLFF
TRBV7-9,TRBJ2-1,CASRLYRGGDYNEQFF
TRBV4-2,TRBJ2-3,CASSQVGTSQQHTQYF
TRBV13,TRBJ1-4,CASSPQGALVEKLFF
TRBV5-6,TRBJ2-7,CASSLGTGGKGYEQYF
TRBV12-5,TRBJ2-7,CASGSPRTETYEQYF
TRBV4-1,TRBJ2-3,CASSQDFTLAGDTQYF
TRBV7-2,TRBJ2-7,CASSQTGGGQYF
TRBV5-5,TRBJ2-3,CASSSIPGSYTDTQYF
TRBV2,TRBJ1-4,CASSTLAKLFF
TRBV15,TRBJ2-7,CATSKGLTSGGYEQYF
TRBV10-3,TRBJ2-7,CAISESHTIRPFTYEQYF
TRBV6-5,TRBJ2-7,CASSTGTGGKGQYF
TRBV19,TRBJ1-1,CASSIEGRGGNTEAFF
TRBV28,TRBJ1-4,CASSLWARANEKLFF
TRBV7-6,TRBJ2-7,CASSSRREQYF
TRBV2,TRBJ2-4,CASSELGLAKNIQYF
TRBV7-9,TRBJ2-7,CASSYPTDEQYF
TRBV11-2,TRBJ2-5,CASSSLAGGRETQYF
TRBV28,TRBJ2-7,CASSSDSEEQYF
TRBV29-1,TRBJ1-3,CSVLDRDSGNTIYF
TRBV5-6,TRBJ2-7,CASSRGGYEQYF
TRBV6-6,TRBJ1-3,CASTPGGTISGNTIYF
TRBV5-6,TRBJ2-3,CASSLAGGISTDTQYF
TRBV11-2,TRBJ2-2,CASSLVGGELFF
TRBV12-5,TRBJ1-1,CASGLAHRQKAFF